This T cell receptor beta chain was profiled in a study of blood T cell repertoires in COVID-19. Germline CDR1 SGHVS, CDR2 FNYEAQ. The V gene end was trimmed by 1 base and the J gene end by 1 base; junction bases not matched to a gene: 8. The CDR3 loop spans 18 amino acids. Under the authors' procedure: It was from reference gene primer amplification that nucleated cell counts were estimated. Here immunoSEQ multiplex PCR was the method, and the copy in TCRdb shows in-frame clones only, minus some. For V, J and clone size, that table is used; D and trimming come from the DNA. The sample holds roughly 72,000 clones, 82% seen once.

The sample taken for sequencing was peripheral blood. The clonotype comes from a woman of 80 years or more with acute or convalescent COVID-19. The rearrangement links TRBV7-6 to TRBJ2-1, with 9 bases matching TRBD1. For the CDR3, the DNA is TGTGCCAGCAGCTTAGTCCCGGGACAGGGATTGTCCTACAATGAGCAGTTCTTC. Translated, it gives CASSLVPGQGLSYNEQFF.